This TCR beta chain was sequenced in a study of regulatory T cells in long-lasting Graves disease. For the study at large: Antithyroid drug use was under 3 months in newly diagnosed Graves' patients. Whole-study findings and limits: TRBV28 was favored in persistent disease, as were TRBJ1-2 and TRBJ2-5.

For TCR beta, libraries came from iRepertoire HTBI primers and Arm-PCR of CDR3 regions. Each CDR3 protein is one row after TCRdb ran MiXCR on the multiplex PCR reads. The sample yields hundreds of thousands of distinct CDR3 sequences, around 17% seen once. Germline trimming cut 6 bases from V and 0 bases from J; bases unmatched to any gene: 6. This CDR3 comprises 15 residues. From germline, CDR1 is SNHLY and CDR2 FYNNEI. This clonotype was found many times. What it recognizes is unknown. The time point here: newly diagnosed GD, antithyroid drugs for less than 3 months. The authors made the TCR library using RNA they extracted from PBMCs. Peripheral blood, at 7.5 to 9 milliliters, went into EDTA tubes. These same records also appear under a second study, on T cells in Graves' hyperthyroidism and ophthalmopathy. That report adds: Using the HTBI primer set, a first-round RT-PCR was run on the TCR CDR3.

Sequenced here: peripheral blood mononuclear cells (PBMCs), sampled at new diagnosis, from a patient treated with antithyroid drugs. The chain couples TRBV2 to TRBJ2-3, with TRBD1 matching 7 bases. This TCR derives from a woman between 25 and 40 years old with Graves disease. For the CDR3, the DNA is TGTGCCAGCAGGGGACAGCCCACTAGCACAGATACGCAGTATTTT. It translates to CASRGQPTSTDTQYF.